The rows below give T cell receptor beta chains drawn from one sample of a study of control samples from healthy donors and cancer patients. Profiled with immunoSEQ multiplex PCR; TCRdb holds only in-frame clones, not every one. The sample carries approximately 150,000 clones, 70% to 90% recorded once. The sample taken for sequencing was blood. These receptors were taken from a man aged 18 to 29 in good health. CDR3s include the opening cysteine and the closing phenylalanine or tryptophan. A D gene is named only where the DNA matches it firmly. Not every row has a clone size; where given, it reads once, few, many or a size class.

D	V	size	J	DNA	CDR3
-	TRBV5-1	once	TRBJ1-1	TGCGCCAGCAGCATCGATCCTCTCCGAGGTACTGAAGCTTTCTTT	CASSIDPLRGTEAFF
-	TRBV28	-	TRBJ2-3	TGTGCCAGCAGTTTGGACAGCCATACGCAGTATTTT	CASSLDSHTQYF
-	TRBV28	-	TRBJ1-5	TGTGCCAGCAGTTTAGGTTCTAGCAATCAGCCCCAGCATTTT	CASSLGSSNQPQHF
-	TRBV7-9	-	TRBJ2-3	TGTGCCAGCAGTTCGTACCAGCGCGGCACAGATACGCAGTATTTT	CASSSYQRGTDTQYF
TRBD1	TRBV19	-	TRBJ2-1	TGTGCCAGTAGTCCCGCCGGGACAGGGAAAAATGAGCAGTTCTTC	CASSPAGTGKNEQFF
TRBD2	TRBV7-6	-	TRBJ2-3	TGTGCCAGCAGCCTTCGGAGCGGGGCAAACACAGATACGCAGTATTTT	CASSLRSGANTDTQYF
-	TRBV19	-	TRBJ1-1	TGTGCCAGTAGTAAAGGACAGTTGAACACTGAAGCTTTCTTT	CASSKGQLNTEAFF
TRBD1	TRBV9	-	TRBJ1-4	TGTGCCAGCAAACCAGGGGGCACTAATGAAAAACTGTTTTTT	CASKPGGTNEKLFF
TRBD2	TRBV28	-	TRBJ2-3	TGTGCCAGCAGTCGAGCGGGGACCAACCTTCAAGATACGCAGTATTTT	CASSRAGTNLQDTQYF
TRBD2	TRBV27	-	TRBJ2-1	TGTGCCAGCAGTTTCCACCCTAGCGGGGGCCACAATGAGCAGTTCTTC	CASSFHPSGGHNEQFF
-	TRBV6-1	-	TRBJ1-1	TGTGCCAGCAGTGAAAGGGTATGGGGCAACACTGAAGCTTTCTTT	CASSERVWGNTEAFF
TRBD1	TRBV7-3	-	TRBJ1-2	TGTGCCAGCAGCCCGCAGGGACAGGGGTCCTATGGCTACACCTTC	CASSPQGQGSYGYTF
-	TRBV5-6	once	TRBJ2-7	TGTGCCAGCAGCTTCCGCTGGGCGAGCTCCTACGAGCAGTACTTC	CASSFRWASSYEQYF
-	TRBV9	-	TRBJ2-7	TGTGCCAGCAGCGCCGAAGGGCGGGGCTATGTCTACGAGCAGTACTTC	CASSAEGRGYVYEQYF
TRBD1	TRBV6-6	-	TRBJ1-2	TGTGCCAGCAGTCAGACAGGGGTTCGGGGCTACACCTTC	CASSQTGVRGYTF
-	TRBV5-1	-	TRBJ1-5	TGCGCCAGCAGCTCACTTCCGGGTGGAAATCAGCCCCAGCATTTT	CASSSLPGGNQPQHF
-	TRBV5-1	-	TRBJ2-7	TGCGCCAGCAGCGGGGAGGTCCCCCCCTACGAGCAGTACTTC	CASSGEVPPYEQYF
-	TRBV5-5	-	TRBJ1-3	TGTGCCAGCAGCTTCGACAGGTTCGGAAACACCATATATTTT	CASSFDRFGNTIYF
-	TRBV7-2	once	TRBJ1-1	TGTGCCAGCAGCTTAGATTTACCAGGGAACACTGAAGCTTTCTTT	CASSLDLPGNTEAFF
TRBD2	TRBV5-6	-	TRBJ2-2	TGTGCCAGCAGCTTGAGACTAGCGGGGAGCACCGGGGAGCTGTTTTTT	CASSLRLAGSTGELFF
-	TRBV28	-	TRBJ1-2	TGTGCCAGCAGTTCTGGCCCTATCCGCTACACCTTC	CASSSGPIRYTF
-	TRBV11-2	-	TRBJ2-5	TGTGCCAGCGGCAGGGACAACCAAGAGACCCAGTACTTC	CASGRDNQETQYF
-	TRBV21-1	-	TRBJ1-4	TGTGCCAGCAGCAGGCCCAATGCAGCAACTAATGAAAAACTGTTTTTT	CASSRPNAATNEKLFF
TRBD1	TRBV5-1	once	TRBJ1-2	TGCGCCAGCAGCGTGACAGGGGGCTCCAACCACGGCTACACCTTC	CASSVTGGSNHGYTF
-	TRBV7-2	-	TRBJ1-2	TGTGCCAGCAGCTTAGCCGGGACTGGCTACACCTTC	CASSLAGTGYTF
-	TRBV4-2	-	TRBJ2-3	TGTGCCAGCAGCCTGCGGACTGGATCTAGCACAGATACGCAGTATTTT	CASSLRTGSSTDTQYF
-	TRBV3-1/TRBV3-2	-	TRBJ1-2	TGTGCCAATCGGTCGCGGGGGGTATATGGCTACACCTTC	CANRSRGVYGYTF
-	TRBV30	-	TRBJ1-1	TGTGCCTTCCAGGTATCCGAAGCTTTCTTT	CAFQVSEAFF
TRBD1	TRBV25-1	-	TRBJ1-1	TGTGCCAGCAGTGACCGGTTCACAGGGGGCCCTGAAGCTTTCTTT	CASSDRFTGGPEAFF
-	TRBV6-5	-	TRBJ2-5	TGTGCCGGGGGAACACTAGAGAGCGAGACCCAGTACTTC	CAGGTLESETQYF
-	TRBV19	-	TRBJ1-2	TGTGCCAGTAGTACCTCATCGACGGGCTGGTATGGCTACACCTTC	CASSTSSTGWYGYTF
TRBD1	TRBV19	-	TRBJ2-1	TGTGCCAGCAACCTCTCTCCCAGGGGGCTAAATGAGCAGTTCTTC	CASNLSPRGLNEQFF
-	TRBV11-2	few	TRBJ2-3	TGTGCCAGCAGCTTATTACTGGGCACAGATACGCAGTATTTT	CASSLLLGTDTQYF
TRBD1	TRBV2	-	TRBJ1-2	TGTGCCAGCAGGGGACAGGGGAGCTATGGCTACACCTTC	CASRGQGSYGYTF
TRBD1	TRBV29-1	few	TRBJ1-5	TGCAGCGTTGAAGTGAGGACAGGTGGGGCCAATCAGCCCCAGCATTTT	CSVEVRTGGANQPQHF
-	TRBV13	-	TRBJ2-2	TGTGCCAGCAGCACCCAACAGGGAGGAAGCACCGGGGAGCTGTTTTTT	CASSTQQGGSTGELFF
-	TRBV28	-	TRBJ2-2	TGTGCCAGCAGTTCCCCGAACACCGGGGAGCTGTTTTTT	CASSSPNTGELFF
-	TRBV28	-	TRBJ2-5	TGTGCCAGCCAACAAAAGGGGATCCAAGAGACCCAGTACTTC	CASQQKGIQETQYF
-	TRBV4-1	-	TRBJ2-5	TGCGCCAGCAGCCAACCGGGGGGCGAAGAGACCCAGTACTTC	CASSQPGGEETQYF
-	TRBV3-1/TRBV3-2	-	TRBJ2-5	TGTGCCAGCAGCCAAAGCCCAGGGGAGACCCAGTACTTC	CASSQSPGETQYF
-	TRBV2	-	TRBJ2-7	TGTGCCAGCAGGACACACGGCCAATCCTACGAGCAGTACTTC	CASRTHGQSYEQYF
TRBD1	TRBV28	-	TRBJ2-3	TGTGCCAGCACCGTGGGACAGGAATTCACAGATACGCAGTATTTT	CASTVGQEFTDTQYF
-	TRBV7-8	-	TRBJ2-1	TGTGCCAGCAGCTTGAGGGGGACCCGGAGCTCCTACAATGAGCAGTTCTTC	CASSLRGTRSSYNEQFF
-	TRBV28	once	TRBJ1-3	TGTGCCAGCAGTCGGACAGTCTCTGGAAACACCATATATTTT	CASSRTVSGNTIYF
-	TRBV30	once	TRBJ1-5	TGTGCCTGGAGTGGCCCCGTCAAGGGAACCCAGCATTTT	CAWSGPVKGTQHF
TRBD1	TRBV5-4	-	TRBJ2-3	TGTGCCAGCAGCGCCGGAACGGACAGGGTCACAGATACGCAGTATTTT	CASSAGTDRVTDTQYF
-	TRBV19	-	TRBJ2-1	TGTGCCAGTAGTATAGGCCAGGGTTATGAGCAGTTCTTC	CASSIGQGYEQFF
-	TRBV28	-	TRBJ2-7	TGTGCCAGCGATCAGGGGAAGTACGAGCAGTACTTC	CASDQGKYEQYF
-	TRBV15	-	TRBJ2-2	TGTGCCACCAGCAGTGAATCATACCAAAGGGCCGGGGAGCTGTTTTTT	CATSSESYQRAGELFF
-	TRBV4-3	few	TRBJ1-2	TGCGCCAGCAGCCAAGATCGAACGGGGGACTATGGCTACACCTTC	CASSQDRTGDYGYTF